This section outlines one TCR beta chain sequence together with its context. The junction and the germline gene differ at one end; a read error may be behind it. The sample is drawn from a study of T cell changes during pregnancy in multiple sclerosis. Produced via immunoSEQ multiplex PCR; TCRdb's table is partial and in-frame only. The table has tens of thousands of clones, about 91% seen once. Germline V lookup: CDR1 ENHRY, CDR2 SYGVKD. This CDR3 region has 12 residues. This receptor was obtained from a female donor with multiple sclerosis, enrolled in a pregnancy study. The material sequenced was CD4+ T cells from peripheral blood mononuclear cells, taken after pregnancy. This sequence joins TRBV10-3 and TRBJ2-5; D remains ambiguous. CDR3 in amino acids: CAISESIWPRNF. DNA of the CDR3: TGTGCCATCAGTGAGTCGATTTGGCCTAGGAACTTC.